This TCR beta chain was retrieved from a study of T cell responses to AZD1222 COVID-19 vaccine. Overall study findings and caveats: Clonal diversity was possibly underestimated; the donors were predominantly white British and more often female. Seropositivity was recorded at baseline in only six AZD1222 recipients. Repertoires were obtained only post-peak T cell response.

Generated by immunoSEQ multiplex PCR, the TCRdb table keeps only in-frame clones and is missing some. The sample lists 150,000 to 200,000 clones, approximately 94% occurring once. To note about this clone: As yet, its antigen is unknown.

The V and J ends lost 7 bases and 3 bases respectively, with 6 bases between them. The CDR3 has 11 residues. Germline values: CDR1 DFQATT, CDR2 SNEGSKA (reference sequence). The sequence was obtained from an adult in good health. The sequences come from peripheral blood, collected on day 0 of AZD1222 vaccination. This chain connects TRBV20-1 to TRBJ2-2; D is unresolved. The CDR3 coding sequence is TGCAGTGGTGAGGACACCGGGGAGCTGTTTTTT. It encodes CSGEDTGELFF.